This TCR beta chain was profiled in a study of blood T cell repertoires in COVID-19. Study background: Sites across the United States, Italy and Spain contributed samples from acute and convalescent COVID-19. The analysed material was cDNA or gDNA that came from T cells, B-cell-depleted T cells, or PBMCs.

Germline V gene lookup returns CDR1 LGHNA and CDR2 YNFKEQ. Trimming shortened V by 0 bases and J by 6 bases, and 13 bases separated the two germline ends. The CDR3 extends over 15 amino acids. Clones were read by immunoSEQ multiplex PCR, and TCRdb kept only the in-frame ones, dropping some. The data hold 350,000 to 450,000 clones, with 85% observed a single time. Source material: peripheral blood. This chain connects TRBV4-2 to TRBJ2-3, with D perhaps TRBD2 (6 bases). This TCR was sampled from a woman between 18 and 30 years old with acute or convalescent COVID-19. The CDR3 DNA sequence: TGTGCCAGCAGCCAAGAAATAATAGCGGTTGATACGCAGTATTTT. It specifies CASSQEIIAVDTQYF.